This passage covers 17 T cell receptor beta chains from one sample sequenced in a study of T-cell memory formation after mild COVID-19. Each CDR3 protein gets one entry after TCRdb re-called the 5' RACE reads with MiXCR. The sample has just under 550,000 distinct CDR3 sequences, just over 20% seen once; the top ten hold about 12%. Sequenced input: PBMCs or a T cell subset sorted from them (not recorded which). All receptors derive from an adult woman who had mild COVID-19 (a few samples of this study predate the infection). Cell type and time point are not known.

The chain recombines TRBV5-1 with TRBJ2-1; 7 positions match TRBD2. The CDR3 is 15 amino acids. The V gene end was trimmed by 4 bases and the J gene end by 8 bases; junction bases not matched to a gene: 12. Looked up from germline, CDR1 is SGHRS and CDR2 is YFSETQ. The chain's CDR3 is CASSRRGGGLHEQFF. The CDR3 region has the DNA TGCGCCAGCAGCCGTCGAGGCGGGGGTCTCCATGAGCAGTTCTTC.

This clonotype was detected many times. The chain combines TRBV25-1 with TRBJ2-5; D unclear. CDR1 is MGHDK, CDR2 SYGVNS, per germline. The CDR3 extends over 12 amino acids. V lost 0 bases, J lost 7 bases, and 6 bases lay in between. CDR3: CASSEYPGTQYF. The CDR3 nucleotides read TGTGCCAGCAGTGAATATCCAGGGACCCAGTACTTC.

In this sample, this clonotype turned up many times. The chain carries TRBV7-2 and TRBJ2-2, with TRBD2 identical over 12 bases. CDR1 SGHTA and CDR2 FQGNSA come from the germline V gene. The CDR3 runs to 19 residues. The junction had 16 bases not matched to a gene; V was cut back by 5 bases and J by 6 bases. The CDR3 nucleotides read TGTGCCAGCAGCCGCCTAGCGGGAGGGTCGCCCGAGAAGGCCGGGGAGCTGTTTTTT. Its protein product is CASSRLAGGSPEKAGELFF.

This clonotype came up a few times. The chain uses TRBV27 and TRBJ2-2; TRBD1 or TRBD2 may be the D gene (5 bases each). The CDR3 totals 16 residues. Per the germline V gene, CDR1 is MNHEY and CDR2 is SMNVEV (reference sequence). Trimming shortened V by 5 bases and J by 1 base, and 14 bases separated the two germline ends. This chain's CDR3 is CASSLKGTWNTGELFF. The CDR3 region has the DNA TGTGCCAGCAGTCTAAAGGGGACCTGGAACACCGGGGAGCTGTTTTTT.

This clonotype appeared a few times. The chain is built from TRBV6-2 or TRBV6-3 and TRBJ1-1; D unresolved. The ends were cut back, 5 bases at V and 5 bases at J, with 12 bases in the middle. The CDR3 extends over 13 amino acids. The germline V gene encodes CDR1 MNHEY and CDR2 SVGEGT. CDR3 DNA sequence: TGTGCCAGCAGTAGATCGGAGGGAACTGAAGCTTTCTTT. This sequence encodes CASSRSEGTEAFF.

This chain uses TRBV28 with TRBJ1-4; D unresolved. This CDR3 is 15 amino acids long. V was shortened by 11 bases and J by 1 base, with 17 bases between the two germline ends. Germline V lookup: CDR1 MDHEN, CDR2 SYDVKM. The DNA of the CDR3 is TGTGCCGGCCGGGCTGGGTTGGGAACTAATGAAAAACTGTTTTTT. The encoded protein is CAGRAGLGTNEKLFF.

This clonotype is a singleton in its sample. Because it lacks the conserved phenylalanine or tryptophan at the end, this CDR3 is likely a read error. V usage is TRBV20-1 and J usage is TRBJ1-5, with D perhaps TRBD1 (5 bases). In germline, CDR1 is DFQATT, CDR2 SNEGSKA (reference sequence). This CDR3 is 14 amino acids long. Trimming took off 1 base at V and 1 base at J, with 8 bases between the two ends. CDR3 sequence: CSARVGQSNQPQHL. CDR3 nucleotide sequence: TGCAGTGCTAGAGTGGGGCAGAGCAATCAGCCCCAGCATTTG.

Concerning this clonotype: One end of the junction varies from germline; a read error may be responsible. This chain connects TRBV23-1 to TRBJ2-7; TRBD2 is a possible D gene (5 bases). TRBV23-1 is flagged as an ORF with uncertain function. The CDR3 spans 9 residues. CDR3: CKRDYEQYF. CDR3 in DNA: TGTAAACGGGACTACGAGCAGTACTTC.

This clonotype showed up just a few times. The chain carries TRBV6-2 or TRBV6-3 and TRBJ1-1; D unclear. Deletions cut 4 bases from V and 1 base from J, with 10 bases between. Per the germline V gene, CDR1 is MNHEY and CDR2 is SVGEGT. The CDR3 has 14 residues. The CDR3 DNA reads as TGTGCCAGCAGTTGGGGAGACTCGAACACTGAAGCTTTCTTT. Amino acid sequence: CASSWGDSNTEAFF.

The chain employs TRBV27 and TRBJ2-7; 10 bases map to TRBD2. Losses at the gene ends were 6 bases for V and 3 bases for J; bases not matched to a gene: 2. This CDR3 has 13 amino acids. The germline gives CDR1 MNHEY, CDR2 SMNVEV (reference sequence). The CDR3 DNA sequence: TGTGCCAGCAGGGCTAGCGGGGGCTACGAGCAGTACTTC. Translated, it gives CASRASGGYEQYF.

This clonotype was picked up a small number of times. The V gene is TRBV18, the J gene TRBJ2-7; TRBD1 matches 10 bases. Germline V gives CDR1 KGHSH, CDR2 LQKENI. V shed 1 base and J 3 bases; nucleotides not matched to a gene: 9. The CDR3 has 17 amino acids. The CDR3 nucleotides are TGTGCCAGCTCACCACGTCCTTCGACAGGGGGCCTCTACGAGCAGTACTTC. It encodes CASSPRPSTGGLYEQYF. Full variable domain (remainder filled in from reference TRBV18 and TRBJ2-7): NAGVMQNPRHLVRRRGQEARLRCSPMKGHSHVYWYRQLPEEGLKFMVYLQKENIIDESGMPKERFSAEFPKEGPSILRIQQVVRGDSAAYFCASSPRPSTGGLYEQYFGPGTRLTVT.

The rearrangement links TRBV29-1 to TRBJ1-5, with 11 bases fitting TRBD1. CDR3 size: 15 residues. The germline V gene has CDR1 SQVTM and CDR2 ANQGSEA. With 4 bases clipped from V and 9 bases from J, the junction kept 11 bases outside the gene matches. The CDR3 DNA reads TGCAGCGTTGGCATTGGGGACAGGGGGGATCGGCCCCAGCATTTT. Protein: CSVGIGDRGDRPQHF.

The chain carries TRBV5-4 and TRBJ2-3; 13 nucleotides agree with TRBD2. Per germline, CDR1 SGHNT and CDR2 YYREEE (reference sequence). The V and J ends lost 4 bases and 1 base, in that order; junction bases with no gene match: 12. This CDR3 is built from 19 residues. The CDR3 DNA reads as TGTGCCAGCAGCCGCGGACTAGCGGGAGCGGGGAGGGGCACAGATACGCAGTATTTT. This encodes CASSRGLAGAGRGTDTQYF.

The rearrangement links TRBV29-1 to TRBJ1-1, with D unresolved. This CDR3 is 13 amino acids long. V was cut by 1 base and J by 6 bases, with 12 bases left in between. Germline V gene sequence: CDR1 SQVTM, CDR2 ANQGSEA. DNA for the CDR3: TGCAGCGTTGAAGTTCTAGCGGTGCCTGAAGCTTTCTTT. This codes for CSVEVLAVPEAFF.

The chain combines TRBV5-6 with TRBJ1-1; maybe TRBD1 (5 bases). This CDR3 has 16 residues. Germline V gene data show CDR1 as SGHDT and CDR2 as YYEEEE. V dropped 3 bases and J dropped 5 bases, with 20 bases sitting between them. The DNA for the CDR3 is TGTGCCAGCAGCTCGTCCGGGGCGAATCTGGGAACTGAAGCTTTCTTT. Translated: CASSSSGANLGTEAFF.

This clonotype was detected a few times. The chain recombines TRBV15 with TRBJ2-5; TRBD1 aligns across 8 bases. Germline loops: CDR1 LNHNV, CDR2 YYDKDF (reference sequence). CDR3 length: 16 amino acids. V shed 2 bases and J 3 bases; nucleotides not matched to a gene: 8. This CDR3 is CATSRNPTGEEETQYF. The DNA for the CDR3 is TGTGCCACCAGCAGAAATCCGACAGGGGAAGAAGAGACCCAGTACTTC.

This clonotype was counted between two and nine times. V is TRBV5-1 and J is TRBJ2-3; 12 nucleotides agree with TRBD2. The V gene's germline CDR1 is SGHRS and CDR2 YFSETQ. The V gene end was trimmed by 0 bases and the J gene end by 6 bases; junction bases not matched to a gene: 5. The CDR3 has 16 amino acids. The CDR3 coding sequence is TGCGCCAGCAGCTTGGGACTAGCGGGAGTGGGTGATACGCAGTATTTT. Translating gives CASSLGLAGVGDTQYF.